This entry features one T cell receptor beta chain sequence. Its target is unknown. V was clipped by 3 bases and J by 0 bases; unmatched bases: 4. The CDR3 runs 16 residues. CDR1 SGHAT and CDR2 FQNNGV come from the germline V gene. This entry belongs to a study of cytomegalovirus exposure and HLA in healthy donors. Findings and caveats of the study: Further analysis, carried out later, found HLA-associated TCR beta chains more clonally expanded than equally common other chains. In a later analysis, a missense DCLRE1C variant was linked to TCR beta V- and J-gene trimming. In an earlier analysis, in 540 or so donors, most V segments appeared productive either ~90% or ~30% of the time.

PCR was performed using 60 Vbeta and 13 Jbeta primers. Profiling relied on immunoSEQ multiplex PCR, and the TCRdb table lists in-frame clones only, not all of them. The sample has roughly 80,000 clones; 62% are singletons. The sequenced material came from PBMCs. The V gene is TRBV11-2, the J gene TRBJ2-1, with 8 nucleotides matching TRBD2. The receptor was derived from a male donor in good health and CMV-seropositive. This chain's CDR3 is CASSFGGGSSYNEQFF. The CDR3 region has the DNA TGTGCCAGCAGCTTCGGCGGGGGGAGCTCCTACAATGAGCAGTTCTTC.